Detailed here is one T cell receptor (beta chain). There is no known antigen for this receptor. Base qualities are not provided; no much larger clone lies one nucleotide away. Including the terminal cysteine and phenylalanine, the CDR3 comprises 17 residues. The kept DNA is CDR3 alone, 51 bases in frame from the first base. V is pruned by 5 bases and J by 0 bases, leaving 12 bases of the junction without a gene match. Via the germline V gene, CDR1 is SGHAT and CDR2 FQNNGV. The entry originates in a study of OX40 agonist ivuxolimab in advanced cancers. Some background on the complete study: The costimulatory receptor OX40 (CD134) was targeted by ivuxolimab, a fully human IgG2 agonistic monoclonal antibody. The dose-escalation cohort was almost 85% male with a mean age of about 60 years, ranging from roughly 23 to 90. Intravenous ivuxolimab was administered to patients every 2 weeks at six dose levels: 0.01, 0.1, 0.3, 1.5, 3 and 10 mg/kg. The point of sequencing TCRbeta in the periphery was to test whether ivuxolimab changed TCR sequence diversity and drove clonal T-cell expansion. Partial responses occurred in three dose-escalation patients: two with cutaneous melanoma and one with hepatocellular carcinoma. Of the roughly 52 patients in dose escalation, around 20 had hepatocellular carcinoma, some 15 had melanoma, 9 had renal cell carcinoma and 9 had head and neck cancer. The monotherapy dose-escalation portion (N ≈ 55 patients) of the phase I ivuxolimab trial is reported in the paper. Prior anti-PD-1, anti-PD-L1 or anti-CTLA-4 therapy was permitted, and 35% to 40% of dose-escalation patients had received checkpoint inhibitors. Study-wide conclusions, independent of this receptor: After ivuxolimab, expanded clones were on average more numerous among CD8+ T cells than among CD4+ T cells. The antigen specificity of the peripheral T cells that underwent clonal expansion was not determined. Low levels of normalized T-cell clonal expansion were also seen in some patients who did not respond. Partial responders in the 0.1-3.0 mg/kg groups had among the lowest normalized peripheral clonal expansion, especially among CD8+ T cells. At doses of 0.1 to 3.0 mg/kg, clonal expansion of both CD4+ and CD8+ blood T cells was observed from baseline to week 6.

Patients with a history of autoimmune disease or receiving systemic immunosuppression were excluded from the trial. Peripheral blood for TCR sequencing was drawn from every dose cohort at baseline, at cycle 4 day 1 and at cycle 7 day 1. Samples came from an open-label, multicenter, first-in-human phase I dose-escalation trial of ivuxolimab. Adults with locally advanced or metastatic melanoma, renal cell carcinoma, hepatocellular carcinoma or head and neck squamous cell carcinoma were enrolled in the trial. Before TCR sequencing, CD4+ and CD8+ T cells were separately sorted from peripheral blood. For sequencing of the TCRbeta CDR3 region, genomic DNA was extracted from the sorted cells. The immunoSEQ Assay was used for sequencing of TCRbeta CDR3 regions. This is the immuneACCESS table as TCRdb keeps it, with only in-frame sequences that have V and J called. A part of the clones is gone; compared with another copy, unresolved V genes explain less than half, and the rest is unexplained. For this sample there are roughly 67,000 clones; 87% appear just once. Of the sample, 0.38% is held by the ten largest clones.

The sample consisted of CD4+ or CD8+ T cells sorted from blood, taken in a trial of the OX40 agonist ivuxolimab. The sequence was collected from an adult with an advanced solid tumor such as melanoma, head and neck, liver or kidney cancer. The rearrangement combines TRBV11-2 with TRBJ1-1; 7 bases in the junction line up with TRBD1. The CDR3 has the sequence CASSDPGQAPMNTEAFF. The DNA is as follows: TGTGCCAGCAGCGATCCCGGACAGGCACCCATGAACACTGAAGCTTTCTTT. Where the CDR3 stops, the reference TRBV11-2 and TRBJ1-1 genes take over; the full variable domain is EAGVAQSPRYKIIEKRQSVAFWCNPISGHATLYWYQQILGQGPKLLIQFQNNGVVDDSQLPKDRFSAERLKGVDSTLKIQPAKLEDSAVYLCASSDPGQAPMNTEAFFGQGTRLTVV.